The 28 T cell receptor beta chains below come from one sample, sequenced in a study of CD8 T cells in Susac syndrome (dated by TCRdb to the late 2010s). To prepare the library, the immunoSEQ multiplex PCR assay was applied. RNA was extracted using the RNeasy kit, and roughly 0.45 to 1 ug of the RNA was reverse transcribed with random hexamers. The public reads were quality trimmed at Q25 with fastp and then assembled into clones with MiXCR by TCRdb, keeping productive beta chains. When rows share a CDR3 protein, they turn into one entry using the most common DNA and genes. The sample yields approximately 68,000 distinct CDR3 sequences; approximately 95% were counted once. In total, the top ten clones hold 0.3% to 0.4% of the sample. The sequenced sample was CD8+ T cells from PBMCs. Source of these receptors: a human donor with multiple sclerosis.

CDR3 nucleotides: TGTGCCAGCTATTCCAGCTATGGCTACACCTTC. This gives the protein CASYSSYGYTF. The gene calls are TRBV6-2 or TRBV6-3 and TRBJ1-2; D is unresolved. The V gene lost 8 bases and the J gene lost 4 bases, with 8 bases spanning the gap. The CDR3 spans 11 residues. Germline-derived CDR1 and CDR2 are MNHEY and SVGEGT.

CDR3 bases: TGCGCCAGCAGCCTAGCCGAGAACACTGAAGCTTTCTTT. It translates to CASSLAENTEAFF. The rearrangement joins TRBV5-1 to TRBJ1-1; D gene uncertain. The CDR3 covers 13 residues. The V end lost 4 bases, the J end lost 1 base, and 8 bases lay between the germline ends. The germline V gene has CDR1 SGHRS and CDR2 YFSETQ. The full variable domain, in which reference TRBV5-1 and TRBJ1-1 provide the parts outside the CDR3, is KAGVTQTPRYLIKTRGQQVTLSCSPISGHRSVSWYQQTPGQGLQFLFEYFSETQRNKGNFPGRFSGRQFSNSRSEMNVSTLELGDSALYLCASSLAENTEAFFGQGTRLTVV.

The CDR3 here is CASSLEYGRDTEAFF. In DNA form, the CDR3 reads TGTGCCAGCAGCTTAGAATACGGCAGGGACACTGAAGCTTTCTTT. The chain couples TRBV11-2 to TRBJ1-1; tentative D call: TRBD1 (5 bases). This CDR3 is 15 amino acids long. V lost 0 bases, J lost 3 bases, and 11 bases lay in between. CDR1 is SGHAT and CDR2 is FQNNGV in the germline V gene.

The chain couples TRBV9 to TRBJ2-1; tentative D call: TRBD2 (7 bases). The CDR3 runs 14 residues. The germline V and J ends were trimmed by 7 bases and 4 bases, with 15 bases remaining between them. From germline, CDR1 is SGDLS and CDR2 YYNGEE. The DNA for the CDR3 is TGTGCCAGCCAGCCGGGGGGCCATTACAATGAGCAGTTCTTC. Its translation: CASQPGGHYNEQFF.

V gene TRBV27 combines with J gene TRBJ2-1; D is perhaps TRBD2 (6 bases). V lost 3 bases and J 3 bases, leaving 12 bases between the germline ends. Germline values: CDR1 MNHEY, CDR2 SMNVEV (reference sequence). CDR3 size: 15 residues. CDR3 loop: CASSFLPGDYNEQFF. CDR3 nucleotides: TGTGCCAGCAGTTTTCTACCGGGGGACTACAATGAGCAGTTCTTC.

CDR3 residues: CASSMPRDRVHSGTGELFF. CDR3 coding DNA: TGTGCCAGCAGCATGCCCCGGGACAGGGTTCACAGTGGCACCGGGGAGCTGTTTTTT. The chain carries TRBV21-1 and TRBJ2-2; TRBD1 is the table's D call and was not checked against the DNA. TRBV21-1 is shown as a pseudogene. This CDR3 spans 19 amino acids.

This clonotype was observed once. The chain employs TRBV20-1 and TRBJ2-1; TRBD2 aligns across 8 bases. CDR1 and CDR2 from the germline V gene are DFQATT and SNEGSKA (reference sequence). Losses at the gene ends were 3 bases for V and 9 bases for J; bases not matched to a gene: 4. The CDR3 runs 12 residues. This chain's CDR3 is CSASPGGFEQFF. CDR3 sequence (DNA): TGCAGTGCTAGTCCGGGAGGGTTTGAGCAGTTCTTC.

The chain has TRBV21-1 and TRBJ1-1. TRBV21-1 is a recognized pseudogene. CDR3 length equals 14 residues. This CDR3 reads CASSQGPRRWGAFF. The CDR3 nucleotides are TGTGCCAGCAGCCAAGGGCCCCGACGGTGGGGAGCTTTCTTT.

The rearrangement links TRBV2 to TRBJ2-3, with D possibly matching TRBD2 (5 bases). The germline V gene has CDR1 SNHLY and CDR2 FYNNEI. With 8 bases removed from V and 0 bases from J, the gap between germline ends came to 12 bases. The CDR3 covers 14 residues. The CDR3 region is CASGGTVSTDTQYF. The CDR3, as DNA: TGTGCCAGCGGAGGAACAGTAAGCACAGATACGCAGTATTTT.

The chain combines TRBV20-1 with TRBJ2-1; 9 positions match TRBD1. V lost 4 bases, J lost 6 bases, and 7 bases stayed unmatched. This CDR3 is built from 14 residues. Germline V gives CDR1 DFQATT, CDR2 SNEGSKA (reference sequence). In DNA form, the CDR3 reads TGCAGTGCTAATCTCGGGACAGGGCCCAATGAGCAGTTCTTC. Protein sequence: CSANLGTGPNEQFF.

The chain uses TRBV27 and TRBJ2-5, with D unresolved. Germline CDR1 MNHEY, CDR2 SMNVEV (reference sequence). The CDR3 contains 13 residues. The ends were cut back, 10 bases at V and 1 base at J, with 13 bases in the middle. The CDR3 nucleotides are TGTGCCACCGCCACGGGTTTCCAAGAGACCCAGTACTTC. Translated: CATATGFQETQYF.

The chain joins TRBV13 to TRBJ2-7; 9 nucleotides line up with TRBD2. The CDR3 extends over 17 amino acids. The germline V gene encodes CDR1 PRHDT and CDR2 FYEKMQ (reference sequence). Germline trimming cut 2 bases from V and 0 bases from J; bases unmatched to any gene: 8. In nucleotides, the CDR3 is TGTGCCAGCAGCTTAAGGCTTCCTAGCGGGAACTCCTACGAGCAGTACTTC. Amino acid sequence: CASSLRLPSGNSYEQYF.

This clonotype appeared a single time. This chain uses TRBV19 with TRBJ2-7; the D is unclear. CDR3 size: 15 residues. Trimming shortened V by 5 bases and J by 2 bases, and 16 bases separated the two germline ends. Germline values: CDR1 LNHDA, CDR2 SQIVND (reference sequence). The CDR3 here is CASSHQAAKPYEQYF. CDR3 coding DNA: TGTGCCAGTAGTCATCAAGCCGCTAAACCCTACGAGCAGTACTTC.

J is TRBJ1-1 and V is TRBV9; D remains unclear. Looked up from germline, CDR1 is SGDLS and CDR2 is YYNGEE. The CDR3 spans 12 residues. V lost 3 bases and J lost 1, with 4 bases in between. CDR3 sequence reads: CASSAENTEAFF. The CDR3 DNA is TGTGCCAGCAGCGCAGAGAACACTGAAGCTTTCTTT.

The V and J genes are TRBV4-1 and TRBJ2-1; TRBD2 aligns across 11 bases. This CDR3 is 16 amino acids long. The V gene's germline CDR1 is MGHRA and CDR2 YSYEKL. V shed 0 bases and J 5 bases; nucleotides not matched to a gene: 3. The CDR3 bases are TGCGCCAGCAGCCAAGAGGGACTAGCGGACAACAATGAGCAGTTCTTC. It encodes CASSQEGLADNNEQFF.

The chain joins TRBV7-6 to TRBJ2-1; TRBD1 matches 9 bases. In germline, CDR1 is SGHVS, CDR2 FNYEAQ. The CDR3 runs 19 residues. The V and J ends lost 6 bases and 4 bases, in that order; junction bases with no gene match: 19. CDR3 residues: CASRPTTGPIGQGYNEQFF. The CDR3 DNA is TGTGCCAGCAGACCCACTACAGGTCCAATTGGACAGGGGTACAATGAGCAGTTCTTC.

The rearrangement links TRBV12-3 or TRBV12-4 to TRBJ1-5, with a possible D match to TRBD1 (6 bases). V shed 8 bases and J shed 5 bases, with 13 bases lying between them. This CDR3 has 13 residues. Here the CDR3 DNA reads TGTGCCAGCTGCGGGACACTTTATCAGCCCCAGCATTTT. Translating it yields CASCGTLYQPQHF.

This chain links TRBV6-1 with TRBJ1-1; TRBD1 matches at 9 bases. Germline CDR1 MNHNS, CDR2 SASEGT. The CDR3 sequence is 16 residues long. With 5 bases clipped from V and 1 base from J, the junction kept 8 bases outside the gene matches. The CDR3 region has the DNA TGTGCCAGCAGTAATCCTTGGGGACAGGGGAACACTGAAGCTTTCTTT. Residues: CASSNPWGQGNTEAFF.

V is TRBV30 and J is TRBJ1-2; D not resolved. V was clipped by 3 bases and J by 2 bases, with 13 bases between them. The CDR3 runs to 14 residues. Germline assignment: CDR1 GTSNPN and CDR2 SVGIG (reference sequence). CDR3 region: CAWRPQSANYGYTF. CDR3 DNA sequence: TGTGCCTGGAGACCACAATCCGCGAACTATGGCTACACCTTC.

CDR3 region: CASSLGWASGAATGELFF. The DNA for the CDR3 is TGTGCCAGCAGCTTAGGATGGGCTAGCGGGGCTGCGACCGGGGAGCTGTTTTTT. This rearrangement joins TRBV11-1 to TRBJ2-2; TRBD2 aligns across 9 bases. V trimming: 1 base; J trimming: 5 bases; junction bases outside the gene matches: 11. CDR1 SGHAT and CDR2 FQDESV come from the germline V gene (reference sequence). The CDR3 consists of 18 residues.

This sequence joins TRBV7-9 and TRBJ2-5; 8 bases fit TRBD2. This CDR3 is built from 14 residues. Per the germline V gene, CDR1 is SEHNR and CDR2 is FQNEAQ (reference sequence). V was clipped by 2 bases and J by 3 bases; unmatched bases: 2. CDR3 amino acids: CASSLSAGEETQYF. CDR3 in DNA: TGTGCCAGCAGCTTATCAGCGGGGGAAGAGACCCAGTACTTC.

This clonotype was observed a single time. The chain combines TRBV6-5 with TRBJ1-5; 9 nucleotides match TRBD1. The V and J ends lost 5 bases and 3 bases, in that order; junction bases with no gene match: 2. CDR1 MNHEY and CDR2 SVGAGI come from the germline V gene. The length of the CDR3 is 14 residues. The CDR3 spells CASSGQGYNQPQHF. The CDR3, as DNA: TGTGCCAGCAGTGGACAGGGGTACAATCAGCCCCAGCATTTT.

This sequence joins TRBV10-3 and TRBJ1-3; 8 positions match TRBD1. CDR3 length equals 17 residues. Losses at the gene ends were 3 bases for V and 2 bases for J; bases not matched to a gene: 9. Germline values: CDR1 ENHRY, CDR2 SYGVKD. The CDR3 protein is CAISEMEVGQAGNTIYF. DNA of the CDR3: TGTGCCATCAGTGAAATGGAGGTGGGACAGGCTGGAAACACCATATATTTT.

The chain employs TRBV9 and TRBJ1-2; TRBD1 agrees at 7 bases. Germline trimming cut 3 bases from V and 4 bases from J; bases unmatched to any gene: 9. The germline V gene has CDR1 SGDLS and CDR2 YYNGEE. The CDR3 runs 15 residues. CDR3 loop: CASSGEHPGGYGYTF. CDR3 DNA: TGTGCCAGCAGCGGAGAACACCCAGGGGGCTATGGCTACACCTTC.

The chain recombines TRBV5-1 with TRBJ2-1; D uncertain. The CDR3 runs 11 residues. From germline, CDR1 is SGHRS and CDR2 YFSETQ. Trimming left V 4 bases short and J 9 bases short, with 8 bases between. The DNA of the CDR3 is TGCGCCAGCAGCCTGGGTGGTGAGCAGTTCTTC. Amino acids: CASSLGGEQFF. Supplemented by reference TRBV5-1 and TRBJ2-1, the full variable domain reads KAGVTQTPRYLIKTRGQQVTLSCSPISGHRSVSWYQQTPGQGLQFLFEYFSETQRNKGNFPGRFSGRQFSNSRSEMNVSTLELGDSALYLCASSLGGEQFFGPGTRLTVL.

The rearrangement uses TRBV7-2 and TRBJ2-5, with 7 bases lining up with TRBD2. The CDR3 totals 15 residues. Per the germline V gene, CDR1 is SGHTA and CDR2 is FQGNSA. V lost 2 bases to trimming and J lost 5 bases; unmatched junction nucleotides: 8. CDR3 protein: CASSLLGGRGETQYF. CDR3 sequence (DNA): TGTGCCAGCAGCTTATTGGGCGGGAGAGGGGAGACCCAGTACTTC.

The genes are TRBV7-9 and TRBJ2-7; D possibly corresponds to TRBD2 (5 bases). The V and J ends lost 6 bases and 1 base respectively, with 10 bases between them. The CDR3 is 13 residues long. Germline CDR1 is SEHNR and CDR2 is FQNEAQ (reference sequence). As DNA, the CDR3 is TGTGCCAGCAGAGAGACGGGGTCCTACGAGCAGTACTTC. Translation gives CASRETGSYEQYF.

The chain carries TRBV6-5 and TRBJ2-7; 8 bases match TRBD1. This CDR3 spans 14 amino acids. Losses at the gene ends were 6 bases for V and 7 bases for J; bases not matched to a gene: 11. Germline V gene data show CDR1 as MNHEY and CDR2 as SVGAGI. The CDR3 DNA follows: TGTGCCAGCAGCGCAGGGACAGGATCAGGAGAGCAGTACTTC. It specifies CASSAGTGSGEQYF.